Below, one T cell receptor beta chain is given with its context. The antigen is unknown. This sample is part of a study of T cell responses to AZD1222 COVID-19 vaccine. Broader study findings: Donors skewed white British and female; clonal diversity was possibly underestimated. Only five or six AZD1222 recipients were seropositive at baseline. After two AZD1222 doses, spike-specific TCR breadth and depth rose versus day 0.

Germline CDR1 is LNHDA and CDR2 is SQIVND (reference sequence). V gave up 6 bases and J gave up 5 bases; unmatched junction bases: 10. The CDR3 is made up of 15 amino acids. Profiled with immunoSEQ multiplex PCR; TCRdb holds only in-frame clones, not every one. Of about 130,000 clones listed, less than 95% are singletons. Sequenced material: peripheral blood, taken on day 0 of AZD1222 vaccination. The receptor's source is an adult in good health. V and J are TRBV19 and TRBJ2-7; TRBD2 aligns across 10 bases. CDR3 residues: CASSITSGIANEQYF. The CDR3 coding sequence is TGTGCCAGTAGCATTACTAGCGGGATAGCTAACGAGCAGTACTTC.